This paragraph covers one T cell receptor beta chain sequence. Clones were sequenced by immunoSEQ multiplex PCR, and TCRdb holds only the in-frame ones, with some missing. The table lists about 120,000 clones, roughly 86% of them singletons. The germline V and J ends were trimmed by 1 base and 0 bases, with 17 bases remaining between them. The CDR3 has 18 amino acids. Germline V gene lookup returns CDR1 SGHTA and CDR2 FQGNSA. This record comes from a study of control samples from healthy donors and cancer patients. The sequence derives from a man between 60 and 70 years old in good health. The chain is built from TRBV7-2 and TRBJ2-3; D ambiguous. The sample consisted of blood. The CDR3 DNA sequence: TGTGCCAGCAGCTTAGGAGTCATACGGGCCACTAGCACAGATACGCAGTATTTT. The encoded protein is CASSLGVIRATSTDTQYF.